The T cell receptor (beta chain) described here comes from a study of T cell repertoires in cytomegalovirus infection. The CDR3 covers 14 residues. V gave up 7 bases and J gave up 7 bases, with 19 bases separating them. The V gene's germline CDR1 is MDHEN and CDR2 SYDVKM. A single record per CDR3 protein comes from TCRdb applying MiXCR to the reads. Of 380,000 or so distinct CDR3 sequences in the sample, roughly a third were seen once. This clonotype was observed once. What it binds is not known. Sequenced here: cultured PBMCs, sampled from culture after CMV antigen stimulation. The receptor was derived from a human donor in good health (CMV status not recorded). Some clones in this sample may be carry-over from other donors' samples. This chain joins TRBV28 and TRBJ2-5, with D perhaps TRBD1 (5 bases). For the CDR3, the DNA is TGTGCCAGCACTTCAAGGGGCGGCCTCAGGACCCAGTACTTC. This encodes CASTSRGGLRTQYF.